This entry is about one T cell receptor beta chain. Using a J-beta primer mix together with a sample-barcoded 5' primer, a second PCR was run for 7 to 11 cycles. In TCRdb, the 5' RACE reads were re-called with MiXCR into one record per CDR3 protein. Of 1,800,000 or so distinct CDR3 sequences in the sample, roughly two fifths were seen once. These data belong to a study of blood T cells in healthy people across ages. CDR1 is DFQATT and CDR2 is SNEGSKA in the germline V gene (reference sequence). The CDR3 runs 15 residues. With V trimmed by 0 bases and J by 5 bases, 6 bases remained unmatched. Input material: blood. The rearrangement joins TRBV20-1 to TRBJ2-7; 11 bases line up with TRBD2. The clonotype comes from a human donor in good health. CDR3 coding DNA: TGCAGTGCTAGAGAGGCTAGCGGGGGGTTCAACGAGCAGTACTTC. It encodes CSAREASGGFNEQYF.